The source of this T cell receptor beta chain is a study of blood T cell repertoires in COVID-19 (TCRdb year 2020). In the study overall: Samples from collaborators originated in the United States, Italy and Spain and spanned both the acute and convalescent phases of COVID-19. Deeply sampled blood TCRbeta repertoires from subjects exposed to, actively infected with, or recovered from COVID-19 were included in the dataset. Nearly every sample came with metadata listing a de-identified subject ID, COVID-19 status, age in years and sex. Where HLA class I and class II types were available, the types were taken from metadata supplied by the sample provider, not from assay-based typing. A freely available public database, intended as a resource for researchers studying the immune response to SARS-CoV-2, is where the repertoires were released. The material from the prospective study consisted of cDNA or gDNA derived from T cells, B-cell-depleted T cells, or PBMCs. The samples were drawn from the first 160 participants of the ongoing ImmuneRACE study and from 950 to 1,500 subjects provided by 6 global collaborators. The study at large found these results: How much clinical and demographic metadata was included differed by source and by participant, and the metadata was provided uncurated.

In regard to this clone: Its antigen remains undetermined. Base quality data are lacking; no much larger clone is found one base away.

Collaborating institutions collected whole blood in K2EDTA tubes following their own protocols. For TCRbeta analysis, collaborator samples were shipped as frozen whole blood, as isolated PBMCs, or as DNA extracted from either sample type. From V the trimming removes 3 bases and from J it removes 3 bases, while the gene matches leave 4 bases of the junction unaccounted for. From cysteine to phenylalanine, the CDR3 is 15 amino acids long. Only the CDR3 part of the read is kept: 45 bases, read in frame from the first base. CDR1 and CDR2, looked up from the germline V gene, are SGHTA and FQGNSA. The immunoSEQ Assay, a bias-controlled multiplex PCR, was used to amplify TCRbeta CDR3 regions from genomic DNA. As for how the authors treated the data: Nucleated cell counts per sample were estimated from amplification of reference gene primers within the assay. To quantify the absolute abundance of each unique TCRbeta CDR3 rearrangement, sequence reads were collapsed and filtered. Productive Simpson clonality was computed per sample as the square root of Simpson's diversity index over productive rearrangements. TCRdb carries this immuneACCESS record with in-frame sequences only. Its versions omit some clonotypes, under half of them owing to an unresolved V gene in the studies checked, with the rest unexplained. The V and J calls and clone size are taken from that table; D and trimming were inferred from the DNA. This sample comprises 25,000 to 35,000 clones, over 70% of them detected only once. More than 15% of the sample lies in the top ten.

The TCR was taken from a woman aged 60-75 years with acute or convalescent COVID-19. The sample comprised peripheral blood. Recombination linked TRBV7-2 to TRBJ1-2; 10 central nucleotides agree with TRBD1. This receptor has the CDR3 CASSFRDRGHYGYTF. The DNA sequence is given as TGTGCCAGCAGCTTCCGGGACAGGGGACACTATGGCTACACCTTC.